This passage covers 2 T cell receptor beta chains from one sample sequenced in a study of OX40 agonist ivuxolimab in advanced cancers. This table comes from immunoSEQ multiplex PCR, and its TCRdb copy is limited to in-frame clones, with some not included. The sample records fewer than 90,000 clones, about 85% being singletons. The sequenced sample was CD4+ or CD8+ T cells sorted from blood, obtained in a trial of the OX40 agonist ivuxolimab. These receptors were collected from an adult with an advanced solid tumor such as melanoma, head and neck, liver or kidney cancer.

The genes are TRBV30 and TRBJ1-1; D uncertain. The CDR3 has 13 residues. The V gene's germline CDR1 is GTSNPN and CDR2 SVGIG (reference sequence). Between the trimmed V and J ends, which lost 7 bases and 1 base, there was a span of 13 bases. CDR3 sequence (DNA): TGTGCCTCTACGCGGGTTCCGAACACTGAAGCTTTCTTT. Translation gives CASTRVPNTEAFF.

This chain connects TRBV9 to TRBJ1-1; 7 bases are shared with TRBD1. CDR3 length: 16 residues. V lost 3 bases and J lost 0; bases outside the gene matches: 8. Germline CDR1 is SGDLS and CDR2 is YYNGEE. In DNA, the CDR3 is TGTGCCAGCAGCGACCGGGACAGACCTATGAACACTGAAGCTTTCTTT. It translates to CASSDRDRPMNTEAFF.